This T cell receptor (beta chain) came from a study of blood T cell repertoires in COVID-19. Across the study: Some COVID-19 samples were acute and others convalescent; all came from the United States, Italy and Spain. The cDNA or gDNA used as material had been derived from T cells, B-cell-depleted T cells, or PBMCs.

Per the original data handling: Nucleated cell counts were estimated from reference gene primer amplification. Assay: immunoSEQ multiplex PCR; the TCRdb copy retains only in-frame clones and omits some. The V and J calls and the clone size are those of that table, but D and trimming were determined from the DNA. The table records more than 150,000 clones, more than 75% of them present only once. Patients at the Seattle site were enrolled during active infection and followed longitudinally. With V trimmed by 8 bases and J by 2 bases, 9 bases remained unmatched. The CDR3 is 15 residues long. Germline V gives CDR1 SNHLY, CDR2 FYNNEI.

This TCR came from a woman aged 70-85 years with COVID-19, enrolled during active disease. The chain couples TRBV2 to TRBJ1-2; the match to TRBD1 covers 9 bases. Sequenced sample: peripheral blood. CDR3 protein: CASGGQGSENYGYTF. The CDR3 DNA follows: TGTGCCAGCGGGGGACAGGGCTCCGAAAACTATGGCTACACCTTC.